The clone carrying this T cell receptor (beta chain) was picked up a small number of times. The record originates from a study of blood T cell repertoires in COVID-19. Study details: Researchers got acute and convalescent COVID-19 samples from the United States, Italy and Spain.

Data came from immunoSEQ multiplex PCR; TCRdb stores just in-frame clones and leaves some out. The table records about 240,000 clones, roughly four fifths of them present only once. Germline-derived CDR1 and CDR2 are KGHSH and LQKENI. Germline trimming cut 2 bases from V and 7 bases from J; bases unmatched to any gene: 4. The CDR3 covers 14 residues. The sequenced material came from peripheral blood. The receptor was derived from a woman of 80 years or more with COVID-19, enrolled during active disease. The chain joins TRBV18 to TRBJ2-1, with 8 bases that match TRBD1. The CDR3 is CASSPRTGSNEQFF. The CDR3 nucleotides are TGTGCCAGCTCACCAAGGACAGGGTCGAATGAGCAGTTCTTC.